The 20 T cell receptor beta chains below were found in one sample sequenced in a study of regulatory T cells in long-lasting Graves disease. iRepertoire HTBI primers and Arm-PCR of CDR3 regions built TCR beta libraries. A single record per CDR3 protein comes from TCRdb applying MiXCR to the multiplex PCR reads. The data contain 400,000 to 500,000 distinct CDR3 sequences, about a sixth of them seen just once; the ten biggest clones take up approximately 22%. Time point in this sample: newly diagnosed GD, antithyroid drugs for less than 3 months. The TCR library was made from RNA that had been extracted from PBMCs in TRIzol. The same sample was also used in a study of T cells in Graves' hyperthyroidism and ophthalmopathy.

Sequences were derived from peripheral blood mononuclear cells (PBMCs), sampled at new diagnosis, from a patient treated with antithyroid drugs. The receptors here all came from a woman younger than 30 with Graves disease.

In DNA, the CDR3 is TGTGCCAGCAGCGTGAGCCCAGGCACGATCTACGAGCAGTACTTC. As protein: CASSVSPGTIYEQYF. V usage is TRBV9 and J usage is TRBJ2-7; no clear D. The CDR3 covers 15 residues. V was pared by 2 bases and J by 3 bases, with 15 bases between. The germline gives CDR1 SGDLS, CDR2 YYNGEE.

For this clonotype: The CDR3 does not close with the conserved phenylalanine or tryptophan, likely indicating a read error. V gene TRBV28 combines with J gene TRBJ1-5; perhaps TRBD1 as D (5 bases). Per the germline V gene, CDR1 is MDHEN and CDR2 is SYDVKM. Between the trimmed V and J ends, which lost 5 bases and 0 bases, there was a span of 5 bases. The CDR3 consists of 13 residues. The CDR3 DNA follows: TGTGCCAGCAGTGACAGTAGCAATCAGCCCCAGCATTGT. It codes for CASSDSSNQPQHC.

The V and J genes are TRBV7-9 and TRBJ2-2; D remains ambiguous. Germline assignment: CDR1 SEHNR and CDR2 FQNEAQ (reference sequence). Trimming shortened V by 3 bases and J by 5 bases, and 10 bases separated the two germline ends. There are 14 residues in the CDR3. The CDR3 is CASSFSRQTGELFF. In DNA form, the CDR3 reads TGTGCCAGCAGCTTTTCGCGGCAAACCGGGGAGCTGTTTTTT. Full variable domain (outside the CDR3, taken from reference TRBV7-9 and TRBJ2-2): DTGVSQNPRHKITKRGQNVTFRCDPISEHNRLYWYRQTLGQGPEFLTYFQNEAQLEKSRLLSDRFSAERPKGSFSTLEIQRTEQGDSAMYLCASSFSRQTGELFFGEGSRLTVL.

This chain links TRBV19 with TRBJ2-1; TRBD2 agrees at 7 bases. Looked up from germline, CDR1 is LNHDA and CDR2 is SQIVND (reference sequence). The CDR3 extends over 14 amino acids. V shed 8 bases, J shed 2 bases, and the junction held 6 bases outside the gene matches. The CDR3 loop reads CASAHGTTYNEQFF. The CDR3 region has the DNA TGTGCCAGTGCCCATGGGACTACCTACAATGAGCAGTTCTTC.

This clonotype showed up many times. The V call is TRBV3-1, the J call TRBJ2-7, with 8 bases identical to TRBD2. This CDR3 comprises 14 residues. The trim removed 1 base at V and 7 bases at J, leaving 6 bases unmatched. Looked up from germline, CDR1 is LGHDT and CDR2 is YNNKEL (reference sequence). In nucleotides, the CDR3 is TGTGCCAGCAGCCAAGGAGCGGGAGTCGGTGAGCAGTACTTC. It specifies CASSQGAGVGEQYF.

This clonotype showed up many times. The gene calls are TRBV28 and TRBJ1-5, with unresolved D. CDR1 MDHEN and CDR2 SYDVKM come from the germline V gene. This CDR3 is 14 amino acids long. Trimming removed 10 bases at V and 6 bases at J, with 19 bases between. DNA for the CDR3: TGTGCCACCTCAGGTGGTGGGATGGGTCAGCCCCAGCATTTT. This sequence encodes CATSGGGMGQPQHF.

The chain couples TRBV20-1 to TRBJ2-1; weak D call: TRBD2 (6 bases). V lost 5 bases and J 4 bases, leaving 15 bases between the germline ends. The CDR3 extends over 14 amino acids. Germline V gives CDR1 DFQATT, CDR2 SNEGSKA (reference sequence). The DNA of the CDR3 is TGCAGTGCTCAAATCGGGAGCATATACAATGAGCAGTTCTTC. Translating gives CSAQIGSIYNEQFF.

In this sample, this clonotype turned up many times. CDR3 DNA: TGTGCCAGCAGCTTAGACACAGGGGCGGGCTCCTACGAGCAGTACTTC. This encodes CASSLDTGAGSYEQYF. The V call is TRBV11-3, the J call TRBJ2-7, with TRBD1 identical over 7 bases. Germline CDR1 is SGHNT and CDR2 is YENEEA. The CDR3 spans 16 residues. The V gene end was trimmed by 0 bases and the J gene end by 0 bases; junction bases not matched to a gene: 5. Combining the CDR3 with reference TRBV11-3 and TRBJ2-7 gives the whole variable domain EAGVVQSPRYKIIEKKQPVAFWCNPISGHNTLYWYLQNLGQGPELLIRYENEEAVDDSQLPKDRFSAERLKGVDSTLKIQPAELGDSAVYLCASSLDTGAGSYEQYFGPGTRLTVT.

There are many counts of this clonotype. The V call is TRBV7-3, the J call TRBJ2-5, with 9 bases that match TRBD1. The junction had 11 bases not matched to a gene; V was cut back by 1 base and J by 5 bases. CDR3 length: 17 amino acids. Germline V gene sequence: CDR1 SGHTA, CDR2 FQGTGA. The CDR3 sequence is CASSLNPGQGSGETQYF. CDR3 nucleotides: TGTGCCAGCAGCTTAAACCCCGGACAGGGGTCCGGCGAGACCCAGTACTTC.

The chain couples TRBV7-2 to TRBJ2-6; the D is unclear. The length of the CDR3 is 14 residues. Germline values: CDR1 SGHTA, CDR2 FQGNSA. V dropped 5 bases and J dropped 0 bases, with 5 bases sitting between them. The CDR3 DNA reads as TGTGCCAGCAGCCAGAACTCTGGGGCCAACGTCCTGACTTTC. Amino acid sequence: CASSQNSGANVLTF.

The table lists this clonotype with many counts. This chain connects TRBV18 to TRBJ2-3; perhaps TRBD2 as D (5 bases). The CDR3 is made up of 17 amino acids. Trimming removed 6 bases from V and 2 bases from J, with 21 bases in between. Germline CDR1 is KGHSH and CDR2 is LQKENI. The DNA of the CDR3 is TGTGCCAGCTCCCAAACCCCGTTAGGGAGATCCACAGATACGCAGTATTTT. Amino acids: CASSQTPLGRSTDTQYF.

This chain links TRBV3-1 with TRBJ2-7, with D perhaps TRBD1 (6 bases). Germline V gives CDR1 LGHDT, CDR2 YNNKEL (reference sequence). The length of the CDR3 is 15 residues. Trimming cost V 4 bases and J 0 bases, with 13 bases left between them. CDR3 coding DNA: TGTGCCAGCAGCCTCATCCGGGACACCTCCTACGAGCAGTACTTC. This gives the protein CASSLIRDTSYEQYF.

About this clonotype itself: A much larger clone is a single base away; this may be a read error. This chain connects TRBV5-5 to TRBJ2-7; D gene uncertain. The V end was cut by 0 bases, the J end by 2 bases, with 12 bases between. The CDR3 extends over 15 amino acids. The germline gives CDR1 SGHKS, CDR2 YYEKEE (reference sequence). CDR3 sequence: CASSLDRSRTYEQYF. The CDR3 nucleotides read TGTGCCAGCAGCTTGGACCGGTCGAGAACCTACGAGCAGTACTTC.

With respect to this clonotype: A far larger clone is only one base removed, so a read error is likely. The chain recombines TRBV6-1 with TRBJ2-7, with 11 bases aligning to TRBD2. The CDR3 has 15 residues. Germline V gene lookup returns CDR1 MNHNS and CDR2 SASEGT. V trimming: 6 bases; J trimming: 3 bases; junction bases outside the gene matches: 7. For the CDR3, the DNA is TGTGCCAGCAGCTCTCAACTAGCGGGAGACTACGAGCAGTACTTC. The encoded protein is CASSSQLAGDYEQYF.

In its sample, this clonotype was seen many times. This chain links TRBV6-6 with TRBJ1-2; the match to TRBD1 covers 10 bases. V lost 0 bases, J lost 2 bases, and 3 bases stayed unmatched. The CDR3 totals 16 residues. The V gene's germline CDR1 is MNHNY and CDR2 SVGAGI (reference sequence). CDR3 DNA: TGTGCCAGCAGTTACTCGGCGGGACAGGGGAACTATGGCTACACCTTC. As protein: CASSYSAGQGNYGYTF.

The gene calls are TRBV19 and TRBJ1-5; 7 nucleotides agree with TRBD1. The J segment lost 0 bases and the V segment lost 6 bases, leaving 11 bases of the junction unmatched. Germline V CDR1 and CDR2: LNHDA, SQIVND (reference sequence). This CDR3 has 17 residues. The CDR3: CASSQTGDQYSNQPQHF. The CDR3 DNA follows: TGTGCCAGTAGCCAAACAGGGGACCAGTATAGCAATCAGCCCCAGCATTTT.

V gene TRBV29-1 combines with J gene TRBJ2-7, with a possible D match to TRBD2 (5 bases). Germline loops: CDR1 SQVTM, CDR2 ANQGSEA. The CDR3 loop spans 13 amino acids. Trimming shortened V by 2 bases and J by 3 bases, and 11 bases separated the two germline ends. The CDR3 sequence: CSVERLADYEQYF. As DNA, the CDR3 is TGCAGCGTTGAACGTCTAGCTGACTACGAGCAGTACTTC.

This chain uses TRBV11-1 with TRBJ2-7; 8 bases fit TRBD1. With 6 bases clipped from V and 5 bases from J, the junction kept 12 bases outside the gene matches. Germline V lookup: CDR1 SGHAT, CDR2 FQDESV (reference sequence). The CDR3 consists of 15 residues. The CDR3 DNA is TGTGCCAGCAGGCGGGCCACAGGACAGGGCAACGAGCAGTACTTC. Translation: CASRRATGQGNEQYF. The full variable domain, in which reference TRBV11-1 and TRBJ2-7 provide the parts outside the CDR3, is EAEVAQSPRYKITEKSQAVAFWCDPISGHATLYWYRQILGQGPELLVQFQDESVVDDSQLPKDRFSAERLKGVDSTLKIQPAELGDSAMYLCASRRATGQGNEQYFGPGTRLTVT.

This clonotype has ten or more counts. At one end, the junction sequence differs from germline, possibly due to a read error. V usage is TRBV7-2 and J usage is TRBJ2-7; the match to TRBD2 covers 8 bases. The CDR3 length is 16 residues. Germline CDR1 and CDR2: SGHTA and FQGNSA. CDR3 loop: CACSSQTSSGSYEQYF. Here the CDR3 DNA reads TGTGCCTGCAGCTCACAAACCTCCAGCGGGAGTTACGAGCAGTACTTC.

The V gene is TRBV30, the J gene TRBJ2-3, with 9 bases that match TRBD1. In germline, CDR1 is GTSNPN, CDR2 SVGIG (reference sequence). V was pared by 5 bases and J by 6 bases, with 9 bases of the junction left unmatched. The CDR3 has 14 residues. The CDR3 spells CAWGVQGAVDTQYF. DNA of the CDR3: TGTGCCTGGGGAGTACAGGGGGCCGTGGATACGCAGTATTTT.